A selection of T cell receptor beta chains follows, all from one sample in a study of blood T cell repertoires in COVID-19. The protocol was immunoSEQ multiplex PCR, while the TCRdb copy is restricted to in-frame clones and leaves out a portion. The sample has about 330,000 clones, 65% to 90% seen once; the top ten hold 8% to 13%. The source material was PBMCs or T cells enriched from blood (not recorded which). These receptors all stem from a woman aged 18 to 35 who had recovered from COVID-19. The CDR3 runs from the conserved cysteine through the conserved F or W. The D gene is left open where the match is weak. Expanded clones get a size class; other rows say once, few or many, or leave the size out.

V	D	size	J	CDR3	DNA
TRBV30	NA	NA	TRBJ2-2	CASDWTGELFF	TGTGCCTCGGACTGGACCGGGGAGCTGTTTTTT
TRBV30	TRBD2	NA	TRBJ2-3	CAWSGLAGTDTQYF	TGTGCCTGGAGTGGGCTAGCGGGGACAGATACGCAGTATTTT
TRBV19	NA	NA	TRBJ2-2	CASSKTTGLTGELFF	TGTGCCAGTAGTAAGACGACAGGCCTCACCGGGGAGCTGTTTTTT
TRBV21-1	NA	NA	TRBJ2-7	CASSAKTGGATDEQYF	TGTGCCAGCAGCGCGAAGACAGGGGGCGCGACAGACGAGCAGTACTTC
TRBV7-3	NA	NA	TRBJ1-3	CASSPQPPSSGNTIYF	TGTGCCAGCAGCCCCCAACCCCCGAGCTCTGGAAACACCATATATTTT
TRBV7-3	TRBD2	NA	TRBJ2-1	CASSFSSGSYDEQFF	TGTGCCAGCAGCTTCTCTAGCGGGAGTTACGATGAGCAGTTCTTC
TRBV18	TRBD1	NA	TRBJ1-1	CASSVRGDTEAFF	TGTGCCAGCTCAGTCAGGGGGGACACTGAAGCTTTCTTT
TRBV15	NA	NA	TRBJ1-5	CATRDSGNQPQHF	TGTGCCACCAGGGACAGTGGCAATCAGCCCCAGCATTTT
TRBV10-3	NA	once	TRBJ2-7	CAIRGGYEQYF	TGTGCCATCAGAGGGGGTTACGAGCAGTACTTC
TRBV4-1	NA	once	TRBJ1-2	CASSLAREAYYGYTF	TGCGCCAGCAGCCTCGCTCGGGAGGCGTACTATGGCTACACCTTC
TRBV6-5	NA	once	TRBJ1-4	CASSLVEGEKLFF	TGTGCCAGCTCCCTAGTGGAGGGCGAAAAACTGTTTTTT
TRBV5-1	NA	NA	TRBJ1-2	CASSLAGDNYGYTF	TGCGCCAGCAGCCTGGCAGGGGATAACTATGGCTACACCTTC
TRBV5-1	TRBD2	NA	TRBJ2-1	CASKDGGSSYNEQFF	TGCGCCAGCAAGGACGGGGGGAGCTCCTACAATGAGCAGTTCTTC
TRBV10-1	TRBD1	NA	TRBJ1-1	CASRNGQGASMNTEAFF	TGCGCCAGCAGAAACGGACAGGGGGCCTCAATGAACACTGAAGCTTTCTTT
TRBV18	NA	NA	TRBJ2-7	CASSPPAAYEQYF	TGTGCCAGCTCACCACCGGCGGCCTACGAGCAGTACTTC
TRBV19	TRBD2	NA	TRBJ2-1	CASSKASGNLANNEQFF	TGTGCCAGTAGTAAGGCTAGCGGGAATCTGGCAAACAATGAGCAGTTCTTC
TRBV6-5	TRBD1	NA	TRBJ1-2	CASSKRQGNYGYTF	TGTGCCAGCAGTAAACGACAGGGAAACTATGGCTACACCTTC
TRBV20-1	NA	once	TRBJ2-1	CSASSDWSDEQFF	TGCAGTGCTAGTAGCGACTGGAGCGATGAGCAGTTCTTC
TRBV4-2	TRBD1	NA	TRBJ2-3	CASSQAPKDRVWVPNTDTQYF	TGTGCCAGCAGCCAAGCCCCCAAGGACAGGGTGTGGGTCCCCAACACAGATACGCAGTATTTT
TRBV10-1	TRBD1	once	TRBJ1-2	CASSNLQGLRGYTF	TGCGCCAGCAGTAACTTACAGGGGTTGAGGGGCTACACCTTC
TRBV19	TRBD1	NA	TRBJ1-2	CASVLGQAGDYGYTF	TGTGCCAGTGTCCTTGGACAGGCTGGGGACTATGGCTACACCTTC
TRBV27	NA	NA	TRBJ2-7	CASSPSGVGGSYEQYF	TGTGCCAGCAGTCCCTCCGGTGTGGGAGGCTCCTACGAGCAGTACTTC
TRBV7-2	TRBD2	NA	TRBJ2-3	CASSLDLGGLAGVLNTQYF	TGTGCCAGCAGCTTAGATCTAGGGGGTCTAGCGGGGGTGCTTAATACGCAGTATTTT
TRBV15	NA	NA	TRBJ1-5	CATSGGTLRRQPQHF	TGTGCCACCAGCGGAGGCACCCTGCGGCGTCAGCCCCAGCATTTT
TRBV28	NA	NA	TRBJ2-7	CASATTGRMAEQYF	TGTGCCAGCGCTACGACAGGAAGGATGGCCGAGCAGTACTTC
TRBV13	TRBD1	NA	TRBJ1-1	CASSRNRGTAFF	TGTGCCAGCAGCCGTAACAGGGGTACAGCTTTCTTT
TRBV19	NA	NA	TRBJ1-2	CASSRRTDGYGYTF	TGTGCCAGTAGTAGGCGGACAGATGGCTATGGCTACACCTTC
TRBV5-4	TRBD1	few	TRBJ2-7	CASSLGQGRGYEQYF	TGTGCCAGCAGCCTTGGACAGGGGAGGGGGTACGAGCAGTACTTC
TRBV30	TRBD2	NA	TRBJ2-7	CAWSDDSGPSYEQYF	TGTGCCTGGAGTGATGATAGCGGGCCCTCCTACGAGCAGTACTTC
TRBV4-2	TRBD2	NA	TRBJ2-7	CASSQDYRIGASGISSYEQYF	TGTGCCAGCAGCCAAGACTATCGAATTGGGGCTAGCGGGATAAGCTCCTACGAGCAGTACTTC
TRBV4-1	TRBD1	NA	TRBJ2-7	CASSQEGQVSYEQYF	TGCGCCAGCAGCCAAGAGGGACAGGTATCCTACGAGCAGTACTTC
TRBV28	NA	once	TRBJ2-1	CASSLWSNEQFF	TGTGCCAGCAGTTTATGGAGCAATGAGCAGTTCTTC
TRBV7-9	TRBD1	few	TRBJ2-1	CASSLGTGLFF	TGTGCCAGCAGCTTAGGGACAGGGCTGTTCTTC
TRBV27	TRBD2	once	TRBJ2-7	CASSLRALAGGPGPYEQYF	TGTGCCAGCAGTTTAAGGGCTCTAGCGGGAGGCCCCGGCCCCTACGAGCAGTACTTC
TRBV7-9	TRBD1	NA	TRBJ2-7	CASSSDRAPFEQYF	TGTGCCAGCAGCTCCGACAGGGCCCCCTTCGAGCAGTACTTC
TRBV7-2	TRBD1	NA	TRBJ1-2	CASSPWGQYGYTF	TGTGCCAGCAGCCCATGGGGACAGTATGGCTACACCTTC
TRBV5-1	NA	NA	TRBJ1-1	CASSVAGGDTEAFF	TGCGCCAGCAGCGTCGCGGGGGGAGACACTGAAGCTTTCTTT
TRBV3-1/TRBV3-2	NA	NA	TRBJ1-4	CASSQNPRQVNEKLFF	TGTGCCAGCAGCCAAAACCCTAGACAGGTTAATGAAAAACTGTTTTTT
TRBV6-5	NA	NA	TRBJ2-7	CASSLLALSSYEQYF	TGTGCCAGCAGTCTCTTAGCGCTGAGCTCCTACGAGCAGTACTTC
TRBV7-9	NA	NA	TRBJ1-2	CASSLYLGYGYTF	TGTGCCAGCAGCTTGTACCTCGGCTATGGCTACACCTTC
TRBV5-4	NA	NA	TRBJ1-2	CASSLYRTNYGYTF	TGTGCCAGCAGCTTGTACAGGACTAACTATGGCTACACCTTC
TRBV2	TRBD1	NA	TRBJ2-7	CASSSPGTGGGYEQYF	TGTGCCAGCAGTAGTCCCGGGACAGGGGGGGGATACGAGCAGTACTTC
TRBV21-1	NA	NA	TRBJ1-1	CASSKNRGRPETQAFF	TGTGCCAGCAGCAAAAACAGGGGGCGACCGGAGACCCAAGCTTTCTTT
TRBV30	NA	NA	TRBJ1-2	CAFRQSTNYGYTF	TGTGCCTTTCGACAGTCGACTAACTATGGCTACACCTTC
TRBV9	TRBD2	NA	TRBJ2-2	CASSVELAAVGELFF	TGTGCCAGCAGCGTAGAACTAGCGGCCGTCGGGGAGCTGTTTTTT
TRBV5-5	TRBD2	NA	TRBJ2-7	CASGPGSGGYEQYF	TGTGCCAGCGGGCCAGGCAGCGGGGGCTACGAGCAGTACTTC
TRBV15	NA	once	TRBJ1-2	CATSRDQNSPYPYGYTF	TGTGCCACCAGCAGAGATCAAAACAGCCCCTATCCCTATGGCTACACCTTC
TRBV5-8	NA	NA	TRBJ1-5	CASSRDTHKGGNQPQHF	TGTGCCAGCAGCCGGGACACCCACAAGGGGGGCAATCAGCCCCAGCATTTT
TRBV6-6	NA	NA	TRBJ1-6	CASHGGSSLHF	TGTGCCAGTCACGGCGGTTCATCCCTCCACTTT
TRBV2	NA	NA	TRBJ1-1	CASWDYEAFF	TGTGCCAGCTGGGACTATGAAGCTTTCTTT
TRBV28	NA	NA	TRBJ1-1	CATSPRIGAAFF	TGTGCCACCTCCCCACGAATTGGGGCAGCTTTCTTT
TRBV7-9	NA	NA	TRBJ1-1	CASSLSPRDMNTEAFF	TGTGCCAGCAGCTTATCTCCCAGGGATATGAACACTGAAGCTTTCTTT
TRBV3-1/TRBV3-2	TRBD1	few	TRBJ1-2	CASSPWTGAGNYGYTF	TGTGCCAGCAGCCCATGGACAGGGGCGGGAAACTATGGCTACACCTTC
TRBV2	NA	NA	TRBJ1-1	CASSGIGGRTEAFF	TGTGCCAGCAGTGGTATAGGGGGAAGGACTGAAGCTTTCTTT
TRBV2	TRBD1	NA	TRBJ1-2	CASRTGVHNYGYTF	TGTGCCAGCAGGACAGGGGTTCATAACTATGGCTACACCTTC